A selection of T cell receptor beta chains follows, all from one sample in a study of OX40 agonist ivuxolimab in advanced cancers. The table came from immunoSEQ multiplex PCR; TCRdb's copy has only in-frame clones and leaves some out. The table has under 150,000 clones, 85% to 95% seen once. The sequencing here drew on CD4+ or CD8+ T cells sorted from blood, taken in a trial of the OX40 agonist ivuxolimab. Every receptor here comes from an adult with an advanced solid tumor such as melanoma, head and neck, liver or kidney cancer. CDR3s include the opening cysteine and the closing phenylalanine or tryptophan. Fields, in order: J gene, V gene, D gene, clone size, CDR3 DNA, CDR3 protein. D genes are given only for firm matches. Where a row states a size, it is once, few, many or the class of an expanded clone; other rows omit it.

TRBJ1-6 | TRBV5-4 | NA | NA | TGTGCCAGCAGCTCAGGGGCGAGCTCCTATAATTCACCCCTCCACTTT | CASSSGASSYNSPLHF
TRBJ1-6 | TRBV5-1 | TRBD1 | NA | TGCGCCAGCAGCGTCGGACAGGGGCCGCCCCTCCACTTT | CASSVGQGPPLHF
TRBJ1-1 | TRBV7-2 | NA | once | TGTGCCAGCAGCCCCCAGTTGTCAACCACTGAAGCTTTCTTT | CASSPQLSTTEAFF
TRBJ1-2 | TRBV6-1 | NA | NA | TGTGCCAGCAGTGAACATACAGGGACCTATGGCTACACCTTC | CASSEHTGTYGYTF
TRBJ2-7 | TRBV10-1 | NA | few | TGCGCCAGCAGTGCGGGGGGCTCCCTCTACGAGCAGTACTTC | CASSAGGSLYEQYF
TRBJ2-3 | TRBV7-2 | TRBD2 | NA | TGTGCCAGCAGGTCCTGGGCGGGGGGTACCCCAGATACGCAGTATTTT | CASRSWAGGTPDTQYF
TRBJ2-7 | TRBV18 | TRBD1 | NA | TGTGCCAGCTCACTCACAGGGGGCGACGAGCAGTACTTC | CASSLTGGDEQYF
TRBJ2-7 | TRBV19 | TRBD2 | NA | TGTGCCAGTAACCTGGGACTAGCGGGAGTGAGTGAGCAGTACTTC | CASNLGLAGVSEQYF
TRBJ2-7 | TRBV7-2 | NA | NA | TGTGCCAGCAGCCCTGGCGTCGCGAGGGGATCCTACGAGCAGTACTTC | CASSPGVARGSYEQYF
TRBJ2-3 | TRBV30 | TRBD2 | NA | TGTGCCTGGAGGGCTAGCGGGAGATCAGATACGCAGTATTTT | CAWRASGRSDTQYF
TRBJ1-6 | TRBV4-3 | NA | NA | TGCGCCAGCAGCCAAGATAGAGGGGTCTTTAATTCACCCCTCCACTTT | CASSQDRGVFNSPLHF
TRBJ1-4 | TRBV7-2 | NA | once | TGTGCCAGCAGCTTAGTAGGCCCCGAAAAACTGTTTTTT | CASSLVGPEKLFF
TRBJ1-1 | TRBV28 | NA | NA | TGTGCCAGCAGTTTTGTTTGGGACACTGAAGCTTTCTTT | CASSFVWDTEAFF
TRBJ1-2 | TRBV7-2 | TRBD1 | NA | TGTGCCAGCAGCCCAACCCGACAGGGTTCCTATGGCTACACCTTC | CASSPTRQGSYGYTF
TRBJ1-2 | TRBV28 | NA | NA | TGTGCCAGCAGATTAGGACAAGGCTATGGCTACACCTTC | CASRLGQGYGYTF
TRBJ2-5 | TRBV4-1 | NA | NA | TGCGCCAGCAGCCAGATAGCCCTGCCAGAGACCCAGTACTTC | CASSQIALPETQYF
TRBJ1-3 | TRBV5-1 | NA | NA | TGCGCCAGCAGCTTCACCGGGACGCGGTTTGGAAACACCATATATTTT | CASSFTGTRFGNTIYF
TRBJ2-3 | TRBV5-6 | TRBD1 | NA | TGTGCCAGCAGCTTTCCGGGACAGCGCAACACAGATACGCAGTATTTT | CASSFPGQRNTDTQYF
TRBJ1-5 | TRBV2 | NA | NA | TGTGCCAGCAGTGTGTTTCCGGGGTTGAGAGGTGAAAGCAATCAGCCCCAGCATTTT | CASSVFPGLRGESNQPQHF
TRBJ2-7 | TRBV5-1 | NA | NA | TGCGCCAGCAGCTTGGGGCAGGTTCGGTACGAGCAGTACTTC | CASSLGQVRYEQYF
TRBJ1-1 | TRBV29-1 | NA | NA | TGCAGCGTGGGGCCCAGCAGTTATTATTACACTGAAGCTTTCTTT | CSVGPSSYYYTEAFF
TRBJ1-1 | TRBV28 | NA | NA | TGTGCCAGCAGTTGGGGGGGGGCCGAAGCTTTCTTT | CASSWGGAEAFF
TRBJ1-1 | TRBV18 | NA | NA | TGTGCCAGCTCACCACCCTTCGGGACCGTGAACACTGAAGCTTTCTTT | CASSPPFGTVNTEAFF
TRBJ2-5 | TRBV20-1 | NA | NA | TGCAGTGCTAGAGATCCCCCGGCCCAGTACTTC | CSARDPPAQYF
TRBJ1-2 | TRBV5-4 | NA | NA | TGTGCCAGCAGCTTTTCCCGGGACTATGGCTACACCTTC | CASSFSRDYGYTF
TRBJ1-5 | TRBV28 | TRBD1 | NA | TGTGCCAGCAGTTTATCGACAGGGAAATATAGCAATCAGCCCCAGCATTTT | CASSLSTGKYSNQPQHF
TRBJ1-1 | TRBV5-4 | NA | few | TGTGCCAGCAGCCCTAAAGGCCAGGGCATGAACACTGAAGCTTTCTTT | CASSPKGQGMNTEAFF
TRBJ2-5 | TRBV7-2 | NA | NA | TGTGCCAGCAGCTCATTCGGGACTGTACAAGAGACCCAGTACTTC | CASSSFGTVQETQYF
TRBJ2-3 | TRBV7-6 | NA | NA | TGTGCCAGCAGCTTAGCGCGGTCAGATACGCAGTATTTT | CASSLARSDTQYF
TRBJ1-5 | TRBV19 | NA | NA | TGTGCCAGTAGTATGAGGGAGTTGCAGCCCCAGCATTTT | CASSMRELQPQHF
TRBJ2-5 | TRBV18 | NA | NA | TGTGCCAGCTCACCCGACTTGACCCAGTACTTC | CASSPDLTQYF
TRBJ2-6 | TRBV5-1 | NA | NA | TGCGCCAGCAGCTTGGGACCTATCAACGTCCTGACTTTC | CASSLGPINVLTF
TRBJ2-7 | TRBV10-2 | TRBD1 | NA | TGCGCCAGCAGTGAGGAAGGACAGGGGGTTTTTTTAGCCTACGAGCAGTACTTC | CASSEEGQGVFLAYEQYF
TRBJ2-2 | TRBV9 | NA | NA | TGTGCCAGCAGCGCCGGGCAGCAAATGCCCGGGGAGCTGTTTTTT | CASSAGQQMPGELFF
TRBJ2-7 | TRBV5-4 | NA | NA | TGTGCCAGCAGCTTGAAGGGACGGGACTACGAGCAGTACTTC | CASSLKGRDYEQYF
TRBJ1-1 | TRBV18 | NA | NA | TGTGCCAGCTCACCACCGGGGAACACTGAAGCTTTCTTT | CASSPPGNTEAFF
TRBJ2-1 | TRBV7-9 | TRBD1 | once | TGTGCCAGCAGCTTAGGAGCGGGACAGGGTGAGCAGTTCTTC | CASSLGAGQGEQFF
TRBJ2-2 | TRBV14 | NA | NA | TGTGCCAGCAGCCGGACAGCCTTTTCACCGCAGATCACCGGGGAGCTGTTTTTT | CASSRTAFSPQITGELFF
TRBJ1-4 | TRBV18 | NA | NA | TGTGCCAGCTCAAAGGTCGAAGAAAAACTGTTTTTT | CASSKVEEKLFF
TRBJ1-3 | TRBV19 | NA | NA | TGTGCCAGTACCATACAGGGCCAGAGCTCTGGAAACACCATATATTTT | CASTIQGQSSGNTIYF
TRBJ1-1 | TRBV28 | TRBD1 | NA | TGTGCCAGCAACCTCCCCGGCCCAGGGGGCATCACTGAAGCTTTCTTT | CASNLPGPGGITEAFF
TRBJ1-1 | TRBV7-9 | NA | NA | TGTGCCAGCAGCTTAGCACGGGAAGCTTTCTTT | CASSLAREAFF
TRBJ1-1 | TRBV6-1 | NA | once | TGTGCCAGCAGTGACTCGGGGTACACTGAAGCTTTCTTT | CASSDSGYTEAFF
TRBJ2-7 | TRBV5-1 | TRBD1 | once | TGCGCCAGCAGCCTGGACAGGTCCAGCGAGCAGTACTTC | CASSLDRSSEQYF
TRBJ1-2 | TRBV6-1 | NA | NA | TGTGCCAGCAGTGCCATCCAAAGGGCTCCGGGTCCCGGCTACACCTTC | CASSAIQRAPGPGYTF
TRBJ2-7 | TRBV7-2 | NA | NA | TGTGCCAGCAGAGGCGGGACTTACGAGCAGTACTTC | CASRGGTYEQYF
TRBJ2-1 | TRBV5-4 | NA | NA | TGTGCCAGCAGCCACCGGGACGCCAATGAGCAGTTCTTC | CASSHRDANEQFF
TRBJ1-1 | TRBV6-6 | NA | NA | TGTGCCAGCAGTACCACAGAGAACACTGAAGCTTTCTTT | CASSTTENTEAFF
TRBJ1-5 | TRBV18 | TRBD1 | NA | TGTGCCAGCTCACCCTCCGTGGGGACAGGGAGTGCTGGTCAGCCCCAGCATTTT | CASSPSVGTGSAGQPQHF
TRBJ2-3 | TRBV19 | TRBD1 | once | TGTGCCAGTAGTGTCCGGGACAGGGCGGCAGATACGCAGTATTTT | CASSVRDRAADTQYF
TRBJ2-7 | TRBV10-2 | NA | NA | TGCGCCAGCAGTCCCCTCCCCGGCGAGCAGTACTTC | CASSPLPGEQYF
TRBJ2-1 | TRBV30 | NA | NA | TGTGCCTGGAACAGGGACTTATCCTACAATGAGCAGTTCTTC | CAWNRDLSYNEQFF
TRBJ1-5 | TRBV18 | TRBD1 | NA | TGTGCCAGCTCATCATACAGGGGGGACTATCAGCCCCAGCATTTT | CASSSYRGDYQPQHF
TRBJ2-7 | TRBV10-3 | NA | NA | TGTGCCATCTCGATAGCGGATCTCTACGAGCAGTACTTC | CAISIADLYEQYF
TRBJ2-7 | TRBV4-3 | NA | NA | TGCGCCAGCAGCCAAGGTTTACACGAAGGGTTCTACGAGCAGTACTTC | CASSQGLHEGFYEQYF
TRBJ2-1 | TRBV11-3 | TRBD2 | once | TGTGCCAGCAGCTTAGCGGGGACTAGCGCCTACAATGAGCAGTTCTTC | CASSLAGTSAYNEQFF
TRBJ2-7 | TRBV6-5 | NA | once | TGTGCCAGCAGTTACTCACGGCAGGGAGACGAGCAGTACTTC | CASSYSRQGDEQYF
TRBJ2-2 | TRBV7-9 | NA | NA | TGTGCCAGCAGCCCGGAGATCGGGGAGCTGTTTTTT | CASSPEIGELFF
TRBJ2-7 | TRBV7-2 | NA | NA | TGTGCCAGCAGCCCAAGAGGGAAGGGATACGAGCAGTACTTC | CASSPRGKGYEQYF
TRBJ2-2 | TRBV6-6 | NA | NA | TGTGCCAGCAGTTACAGGGGCAGTAACACCGGGGAGCTGTTTTTT | CASSYRGSNTGELFF